This entry lists 2 T cell receptor beta chains sequenced from one sample in a study of blood T cell repertoires in COVID-19. Method: immunoSEQ multiplex PCR; TCRdb's copy keeps in-frame clones and lacks some. The sample holds 100,000 or so clones, 80% to 90% seen once. The sample taken for sequencing was peripheral blood. These receptors came from a woman in her sixties or seventies with acute or convalescent COVID-19.

The CDR3 region has the DNA TGTGCCAGCAGCTTAGACGGGTCTCCGGGAAACACCATATATTTT. This sequence encodes CASSLDGSPGNTIYF. The chain has TRBV7-3 and TRBJ1-3; D remains unclear. The CDR3 runs 15 residues. Germline loops: CDR1 SGHTA, CDR2 FQGTGA. V dropped 2 bases and J dropped 4 bases, with 12 bases sitting between them.

The chain is built from TRBV5-1 and TRBJ2-3; D is undetermined. CDR3 length equals 11 residues. Germline V gene data show CDR1 as SGHRS and CDR2 as YFSETQ. With 2 bases removed from V and 6 bases from J, the gap between germline ends came to 4 bases. CDR3 sequence: CASSLQDTQYF. The CDR3 nucleotides are TGCGCCAGCAGCTTACAGGATACGCAGTATTTT.